The 18 T cell receptor beta chains below all came from one sample that was sequenced in a study of blood T cells in healthy people across ages. Primers used in a second PCR of roughly 6 to 12 cycles were a sample-barcoded 5' primer and a J-beta primer mix. TCRdb itself ran the 5' RACE reads through MiXCR, one entry per CDR3 protein. In the table there are more than 800,000 distinct CDR3 sequences, less than 50% of which are singletons. Source material: blood. The source of these receptors is a woman aged 60-70 years in good health.

This sequence joins TRBV21-1 and TRBJ2-5; the table calls TRBD2, which could not be checked here. TRBV21-1 is designated a pseudogene. The CDR3 extends over 15 amino acids. The CDR3 nucleotides read TGTGCCAGCGCTAAAAGGGACTACAGCCCCAATGAGCAGTACTTC. This encodes CASAKRDYSPNEQYF.

This clonotype has more than one count but fewer than ten. This chain connects TRBV11-2 to TRBJ2-3; 10 nucleotides align to TRBD2. The germline CDR1 and CDR2 sequences are SGHAT and FQNNGV. This CDR3 region has 17 residues. J lost 4 bases, V lost 5 bases, and 12 bases had no gene match. The CDR3 sequence is CASSALLAGRAPDTQYF. The CDR3 DNA sequence: TGTGCCAGCAGCGCACTACTAGCGGGGAGGGCCCCAGATACGCAGTATTTT.

Concerning this clonotype itself: A much larger clone differs by one base, so this may be a read error. V gene TRBV4-2 combines with J gene TRBJ2-6; D is possibly TRBD1 or TRBD2 (5 bases each). CDR3 length: 16 residues. CDR1 and CDR2 (germline): LGHNA, YNFKEQ. CDR3 nucleotides: TGTGCCAGCAGCCAAGATCAGGGACCTGGGGCCAACGCCCTGACTTTC. Protein sequence: CASSQDQGPGANALTF.

Written as DNA, the CDR3 is TGTGCCAGCAGGCGGGGGGCGCGCTCCTACGAGCAGTACTTC. Protein: CASRRGARSYEQYF. V and J are TRBV12-3 or TRBV12-4 and TRBJ2-7; 8 bases map to TRBD2. The J segment lost 0 bases and the V segment lost 6 bases, leaving 4 bases of the junction unmatched. The CDR3 has 14 residues.

The V gene is TRBV7-8, the J gene TRBJ2-4; possible D gene TRBD2, 6 bases. The DNA end is more similar to TRBJ2-7, so the J call may be wrong. The CDR3 is 15 amino acids. Germline V gene sequence: CDR1 SGHVS, CDR2 FQNEAQ. The CDR3, as DNA: TGTGCCAGCAGCTTAGCTGCGGGAAGGGCCCTCGAGCAGTACTTC. Translating it yields CASSLAAGRALEQYF.

V is TRBV9 and J is TRBJ1-5; possible D gene TRBD1, 5 bases. From germline, CDR1 is SGDLS and CDR2 YYNGEE. Between the trimmed V and J ends, which lost 4 bases and 6 bases, there was a span of 14 bases. The CDR3 contains 14 residues. The CDR3: CASSTTDNLQPQHF. CDR3 DNA: TGTGCCAGCAGCACTACGGACAATCTTCAGCCCCAGCATTTT.

A few counts support this clonotype. V gene TRBV2 combines with J gene TRBJ2-1, with D possibly being TRBD2 (6 bases). The germline V gene encodes CDR1 SNHLY and CDR2 FYNNEI. CDR3 length: 15 amino acids. With 3 bases removed from V and 5 bases from J, the gap between germline ends came to 14 bases. The CDR3 DNA follows: TGTGCCAGCAGTGACGGCCTAGCGAGAAACAATGAGCAGTTCTTC. It translates to CASSDGLARNNEQFF.

Concerning this clonotype: With a much larger clone just one base away, this may be a read error. This rearrangement joins TRBV12-3 or TRBV12-4 to TRBJ2-5, with D possibly TRBD1 on 5 matching bases. V shed 3 bases and J shed 5 bases, with 13 bases lying between them. This CDR3 is 14 amino acids long. CDR3 coding DNA: TGTGCCAGCAGTTTTGGACCGCCAGGGGAGACCCAGTACTTC. Translating it yields CASSFGPPGETQYF.

The chain joins TRBV5-5 to TRBJ1-2; tentatively, D is TRBD1 (5 bases). Germline CDR1 is SGHKS and CDR2 is YYEKEE (reference sequence). V was cut by 4 bases and J by 4 bases, with 14 bases left in between. This CDR3 is 14 amino acids long. Here the CDR3 DNA reads TGTGCCAGCAGCCCGGGTGGAGGGACCTATGGCTACACCTTC. This codes for CASSPGGGTYGYTF.

This clonotype was seen more than once but under ten times. The V and J genes are TRBV25-1 and TRBJ2-5, with TRBD2 matching 7 bases. This CDR3 has 15 amino acids. CDR1 MGHDK and CDR2 SYGVNS come from the germline V gene. Unmatched junction bases numbered 6, after V lost 3 bases and J lost 2 bases. In nucleotides, the CDR3 is TGTGCCAGCAGTGACGCGAGCGGGGAACAAGAGACCCAGTACTTC. This codes for CASSDASGEQETQYF. Full variable domain (remainder filled in from reference TRBV25-1 and TRBJ2-5): EADIYQTPRYLVIGTGKKITLECSQTMGHDKMYWYQQDPGMELHLIHYSYGVNSTEKGDLSSESTVSRIRTEHFPLTLESARPSHTSQYLCASSDASGEQETQYFGPGTRLLVL.

This clonotype turned up a few times. The chain's CDR3 is CATSRVGAYEQYF. DNA for the CDR3: TGTGCCACCAGCAGAGTGGGCGCCTACGAGCAGTACTTC. This sequence joins TRBV15 and TRBJ2-7; no definite D call. Per germline, CDR1 LNHNV and CDR2 YYDKDF (reference sequence). The CDR3 is made up of 13 amino acids. V dropped 1 base and J dropped 2 bases, with 6 bases sitting between them.

This chain uses TRBV24-1 with TRBJ2-7; D remains unclear. In germline, CDR1 is KGHDR, CDR2 SFDVKD. This CDR3 has 13 amino acids. Trimming took 4 bases from V and 0 from J, leaving 6 bases between them. For the CDR3, the DNA is TGTGCCACCAGTGACCCGAGCTCCTACGAGCAGTACTTC. Translation: CATSDPSSYEQYF.

The chain joins TRBV6-5 to TRBJ2-5; TRBD1 matches at 9 bases. The J call is uncertain, as TRBJ2-7 better fits the DNA end. From germline, CDR1 is MNHEY and CDR2 SVGAGI. This CDR3 has 16 residues. This CDR3 is CASSYLSGQGAYEQYF. DNA of the CDR3: TGTGCCAGCAGTTACCTTTCGGGACAGGGAGCCTACGAGCAGTACTTC.

The V gene is TRBV7-9, the J gene TRBJ2-5; 9 nucleotides line up with TRBD2. Gene TRBJ2-7 matches the end of the DNA better, so the J call may be wrong. The germline CDR1 and CDR2 sequences are SEHNR and FQNEAQ (reference sequence). The CDR3 is 14 amino acids. The CDR3 DNA is TGTGCCAGCAGCTCCCGGCGGGAGGGCTACGAGCAGTACTTC. It specifies CASSSRREGYEQYF.

The chain combines TRBV12-3 or TRBV12-4 with TRBJ1-2, with D possibly matching TRBD1 (6 bases). Between the trimmed V and J ends, which lost 5 bases and 12 bases, there was a span of 19 bases. The CDR3 has 13 amino acids. The CDR3 DNA follows: TGTGCCAGCAGTACAGGGCTAAGGGTTGGACACACCTTC. Translated: CASSTGLRVGHTF.

The V call is TRBV27, the J call TRBJ2-1; D possibly corresponds to TRBD2 (5 bases). CDR1 is MNHEY, CDR2 SMNVEV, per germline (reference sequence). The CDR3 totals 14 residues. Trimming took 7 bases from V and 7 from J, leaving 17 bases between them. The DNA for the CDR3 is TGTGCCAGCAACCCGGGGTCATTTCGGAATGAGCAGTTCTTC. Translating it yields CASNPGSFRNEQFF.

The V call is TRBV5-1, the J call TRBJ2-5; possible D gene TRBD1, 6 bases. The CDR3 has 15 amino acids. V shed 4 bases and J shed 0 bases, with 13 bases lying between them. Germline V gene lookup returns CDR1 SGHRS and CDR2 YFSETQ. This chain's CDR3 is CASSGSGHYQETQYF. CDR3 sequence (DNA): TGCGCCAGCAGCGGCTCGGGACATTACCAAGAGACCCAGTACTTC. The full variable domain, rest sourced from reference TRBV5-1 and TRBJ2-5, is KAGVTQTPRYLIKTRGQQVTLSCSPISGHRSVSWYQQTPGQGLQFLFEYFSETQRNKGNFPGRFSGRQFSNSRSEMNVSTLELGDSALYLCASSGSGHYQETQYFGPGTRLLVL.

This clonotype was counted only a few times. This chain uses TRBV14 with TRBJ1-2; TRBD1 agrees at 10 bases. Germline trimming cut 4 bases from V and 7 bases from J; bases unmatched to any gene: 3. CDR1 and CDR2 (germline): SGHDN, FVKESK. This CDR3 comprises 13 residues. The CDR3 coding sequence is TGTGCCAGCAGCCCCCGGGACAGGGGTGGCTACACCTTC. Translating gives CASSPRDRGGYTF.